These 22 T cell receptor beta chains came from one sample sequenced in a study of blood T cell repertoires in COVID-19. TCRdb's table, derived via immunoSEQ multiplex PCR, lists solely in-frame clones and lacks some. The repertoire consists of roughly 230,000 clones, with 89% occurring once and the leading ten covering 3.5% to 4%. Input material: PBMCs or T cells enriched from blood (not recorded which). These TCRs come from a woman aged 25 to 39 with acute COVID-19.

The V and J genes are TRBV14 and TRBJ1-6, with unresolved D. This CDR3 has 16 amino acids. V lost 5 bases and J lost 4, with 15 bases in between. Germline V CDR1 and CDR2: SGHDN, FVKESK. This CDR3 is CASSADTSFYNSPLHF. The CDR3 nucleotides read TGTGCCAGCAGCGCTGACACGTCTTTTTATAATTCACCCCTCCACTTT.

The chain has TRBV7-6 and TRBJ2-1, with 7 bases fitting TRBD1. Germline-derived CDR1 and CDR2 are SGHVS and FNYEAQ. CDR3 length equals 14 residues. V lost 1 base, J lost 4 bases, and 1 base stayed unmatched. The CDR3 is CASSLDRGYNEQFF. CDR3 in DNA: TGTGCCAGCAGCTTAGACAGGGGATACAATGAGCAGTTCTTC.

In regard to this clone: Additional DNA sequences in this sample encode the identical CDR3. The chain joins TRBV10-3 to TRBJ1-1; the match to TRBD1 covers 7 bases. CDR3 length: 14 residues. The V gene end was trimmed by 4 bases and the J gene end by 1 base; junction bases not matched to a gene: 3. Germline V lookup: CDR1 ENHRY, CDR2 SYGVKD. The CDR3 is CAISATGTNTEAFF. In DNA form, the CDR3 reads TGTGCCATCAGTGCGACAGGGACGAACACTGAAGCTTTCTTT.

The chain carries TRBV4-3 and TRBJ1-2; 10 bases line up with TRBD1. J gave up 2 bases and V 1 base, and 10 bases lay outside the gene matches. Germline CDR1 is LGHNA and CDR2 is YSLEER. The CDR3 length is 18 residues. The chain's CDR3 is CASSQVHQPGQGNYGYTF. CDR3 bases: TGCGCCAGCAGCCAAGTTCATCAGCCGGGACAGGGGAACTATGGCTACACCTTC.

The CDR3 region has the DNA TGTGCCAGCAGCAACGACAGGGGTCTCACAGATACGCAGTATTTT. Translated, it gives CASSNDRGLTDTQYF. This chain uses TRBV7-2 with TRBJ2-3, with 8 bases fitting TRBD1. Germline V gene sequence: CDR1 SGHTA, CDR2 FQGNSA. The CDR3 is 15 residues long. The V and J ends lost 5 bases and 2 bases, in that order; junction bases with no gene match: 6.

The rearrangement links TRBV5-1 to TRBJ1-1; weak D call: TRBD1 (6 bases). Germline V gene data show CDR1 as SGHRS and CDR2 as YFSETQ. V was shortened by 4 bases and J by 0 bases, with 13 bases between the two germline ends. The CDR3 is 15 amino acids. The CDR3 region has the DNA TGCGCCAGCAGCGACCCCGGACAGATGAACACTGAAGCTTTCTTT. Amino acids: CASSDPGQMNTEAFF.

V is TRBV20-1 and J is TRBJ2-1, with D maybe TRBD2 (5 bases). The germline V and J ends were trimmed by 5 bases and 15 bases, with 17 bases remaining between them. Germline V gene data show CDR1 as DFQATT and CDR2 as SNEGSKA (reference sequence). The CDR3 extends over 11 amino acids. This CDR3 reads CSAGSPGSTFF. The CDR3, as DNA: TGCAGTGCTGGATCTCCGGGATCAACGTTCTTC.

The table lists this clone with a few counts. The chain has TRBV11-2 and TRBJ2-7; no firm D call. The germline CDR1 and CDR2 sequences are SGHAT and FQNNGV. Trimming stripped 3 bases from V and 7 bases from J, with 7 bases between. The CDR3 runs 11 residues. DNA for the CDR3: TGTGCCAGCAGCTTGGGCAGAGAGCAGTACTTC. It yields the protein CASSLGREQYF.

V gene TRBV4-1 combines with J gene TRBJ2-2; 7 positions agree with TRBD2. From germline, CDR1 is MGHRA and CDR2 YSYEKL. V gave up 0 bases and J gave up 4 bases; unmatched junction bases: 11. CDR3 length: 18 amino acids. For the CDR3, the DNA is TGCGCCAGCAGCCAAGATTTGCTGCGGGGGACGGTCACCGGGGAGCTGTTTTTT. It is translated as CASSQDLLRGTVTGELFF.

The chain combines TRBV6-5 with TRBJ1-6; TRBD1 matches 8 bases. CDR1 and CDR2 (germline): MNHEY, SVGAGI. CDR3 length equals 14 residues. Trimming removed 4 bases from V and 10 bases from J; junction bases left unmatched: 6. For the CDR3, the DNA is TGTGCCAGCAGTTCTGGACAGGGTGAATCACCCCTCCACTTT. Protein product: CASSSGQGESPLHF.

The chain couples TRBV7-2 to TRBJ1-1; no firm D call. V lost 4 bases to trimming and J lost 3 bases, with 9 bases between them. The CDR3 runs 13 residues. Germline V gives CDR1 SGHTA, CDR2 FQGNSA. The DNA for the CDR3 is TGTGCCAGCAGCTCTAACGCGGACACTGAAGCTTTCTTT. The encoded protein is CASSSNADTEAFF.

This chain connects TRBV5-4 to TRBJ2-5; D is possibly TRBD2 (6 bases). Trimming cost V 3 bases and J 2 bases, with 11 bases left between them. The CDR3 loop spans 14 amino acids. Germline lookup yields CDR1 SGHNT and CDR2 YYREEE (reference sequence). The CDR3 reads CASSSRDLQETQYF. The CDR3 nucleotides read TGTGCCAGCAGCTCCCGGGACTTACAAGAGACCCAGTACTTC.

V usage is TRBV9 and J usage is TRBJ1-1, with D perhaps TRBD1 (5 bases). The CDR3 sequence is 13 residues long. CDR1 is SGDLS, CDR2 YYNGEE, per germline. Trimming removed 10 bases at V and 0 bases at J, with 13 bases between. This CDR3 is CASNGGMNTEAFF. The CDR3 DNA is TGTGCCTCAAACGGGGGGATGAACACTGAAGCTTTCTTT.

The genes are TRBV29-1 and TRBJ1-1, with D tentatively TRBD1 (6 bases). The CDR3 runs 12 residues. Deletions cut 5 bases from V and 6 bases from J, with 13 bases between. Germline-derived CDR1 and CDR2 are SQVTM and ANQGSEA. This CDR3 is CSVWNREPEAFF. In DNA form, the CDR3 reads TGCAGCGTTTGGAACAGGGAACCTGAAGCTTTCTTT.

The genes are TRBV6-2 or TRBV6-3 and TRBJ1-5, with D hard to call. V shed 2 bases and J shed 1 base, with 12 bases lying between them. Germline CDR1 reads MNHEY; CDR2 reads SVGEGT. The CDR3 totals 16 residues. CDR3 DNA sequence: TGTGCCAGCAGTTACGGCCGACCGGGAAGCAATCAGCCCCAGCATTTT. Translated, it gives CASSYGRPGSNQPQHF.

V usage is TRBV11-3 and J usage is TRBJ2-5; 11 nucleotides agree with TRBD2. The CDR3 spans 17 residues. The V and J ends lost 10 bases and 2 bases, in that order; junction bases with no gene match: 15. CDR1 is SGHNT, CDR2 YENEEA, per germline. The DNA of the CDR3 is TGTGCCACCAGACTAGCGGGGAGAAACTATTTACAAGAGACCCAGTACTTC. As protein: CATRLAGRNYLQETQYF.

This clone came up once. The sample carries other DNA sequences with the same CDR3. V usage is TRBV5-1 and J usage is TRBJ2-7, with D uncertain. Germline V gene lookup returns CDR1 SGHRS and CDR2 YFSETQ. V was trimmed by 0 bases and J by 2 bases, leaving 3 bases between them. This CDR3 has 12 residues. The CDR3: CASSLGAYEQYF. The CDR3 DNA sequence: TGCGCCAGCAGCTTGGGCGCCTACGAGCAGTACTTC.

This clone was seen once. The chain recombines TRBV5-1 with TRBJ1-3; D may be TRBD1 (6 bases). The CDR3 consists of 17 residues. Germline V gives CDR1 SGHRS, CDR2 YFSETQ. Trimming stripped 0 bases from V and 3 bases from J, with 16 bases between. Written as DNA, the CDR3 is TGCGCCAGCAGCTTGGCCACCGACAGGCTAAATGGAAACACCATATATTTT. It codes for CASSLATDRLNGNTIYF.

V and J are TRBV28 and TRBJ1-6; 7 positions match TRBD1. In germline, CDR1 is MDHEN, CDR2 SYDVKM. This CDR3 has 16 residues. The junction had 14 bases not matched to a gene; V was cut back by 8 bases and J by 7 bases. Here the CDR3 DNA reads TGTGCCAGCGTCCCCCCGGGACAGCGGACCAATTCACCCCTCCACTTT. It encodes CASVPPGQRTNSPLHF.

V is TRBV4-1 and J is TRBJ2-3; TRBD2 matches 7 bases. Looked up from germline, CDR1 is MGHRA and CDR2 is YSYEKL. The CDR3 covers 15 residues. V shed 4 bases, J shed 2 bases, and the junction held 6 bases outside the gene matches. In nucleotides, the CDR3 is TGCGCCAGCAGCCCCCCCGGGACTACCACAGATACGCAGTATTTT. Protein product: CASSPPGTTTDTQYF.

This clone appeared a few times. V and J are TRBV6-1 and TRBJ1-6; 8 nucleotides line up with TRBD1. The CDR3 spans 16 residues. V lost 2 bases, J lost 5 bases, and 5 bases stayed unmatched. Germline CDR1 is MNHNS and CDR2 is SASEGT. DNA of the CDR3: TGTGCCAGCAGTGAATGGGCAGGGGGCAATAATTCACCCCTCCACTTT. Its protein is CASSEWAGGNNSPLHF.

The V gene is TRBV5-4, the J gene TRBJ1-2; D is uncertain. Per germline, CDR1 SGHNT and CDR2 YYREEE (reference sequence). The CDR3 has 15 residues. Deletions cut 0 bases from V and 2 bases from J, with 11 bases between. The CDR3, as DNA: TGTGCCAGCAGCTTGGACCCAACAGCAAACTATGGCTACACCTTC. Protein: CASSLDPTANYGYTF.